Listed below are T cell receptor beta chains from one sample, sequenced in a study of blood T cell repertoires in COVID-19. Using immunoSEQ multiplex PCR, the repertoire was profiled, and TCRdb retains in-frame clones only, with some absent. The table has over 200,000 clones, approximately 90% seen once. Sequencing was performed on PBMCs or T cells enriched from blood (not recorded which). The receptors were gathered from a man aged 35 to 55 who had recovered from COVID-19. The CDR3 runs from the conserved cysteine through the conserved F or W. Fields, in order: D gene, clone size, V gene, J gene, CDR3 protein, CDR3 DNA. A D gene is named only where the DNA matches it firmly. The size of a clone is reported for some rows only, either as once, few or many, or as a class for expanded clones.

>TRBD2|.|TRBV7-2|TRBJ2-7
CASSLVRSGTRTEQYF
TGTGCCAGCAGCCTAGTAAGGAGCGGGACTAGAACCGAGCAGTACTTC
>.|.|TRBV5-1|TRBJ2-3
CASRFSDTQYF
TGCGCCAGCAGGTTTTCGGATACGCAGTATTTT
>TRBD1|.|TRBV5-1|TRBJ1-1
CASSLSGGANTEAFF
TGCGCCAGCAGCTTGTCAGGGGGCGCGAACACTGAAGCTTTCTTT
>.|.|TRBV19|TRBJ2-1
CASSISDFFGGIRDNEQFF
TGTGCCAGTAGTATCTCCGACTTTTTCGGCGGGATCAGGGACAATGAGCAGTTCTTC
>.|few|TRBV18|TRBJ1-2
CASSPDSVPWWYGYTF
TGTGCCAGCTCACCAGATTCAGTTCCTTGGTGGTATGGCTACACCTTC
>TRBD1|.|TRBV19|TRBJ1-4
CASTTRGRDEKLFF
TGTGCCAGTACTACCAGGGGGCGGGATGAAAAACTGTTTTTT
>.|once|TRBV4-2|TRBJ1-2
CASSQGALTPYGYTF
TGTGCCAGCAGCCAAGGGGCCCTAACCCCCTATGGCTACACCTTC
>.|.|TRBV2|TRBJ1-4
CASSPVGAQTTNEKLFF
TGTGCCAGCAGCCCTGTGGGGGCCCAAACAACTAATGAAAAACTGTTTTTT
>TRBD1|.|TRBV11-2|TRBJ2-7
CASSSRDSSSYEQYF
TGTGCCAGCAGCTCCCGGGACAGTTCCTCCTACGAGCAGTACTTC
>TRBD1|.|TRBV19|TRBJ1-3
CASTGQGRMGNTIYF
TGTGCCAGTACAGGACAGGGACGCATGGGAAACACCATATATTTT
>TRBD2|.|TRBV27|TRBJ2-7
CASSTQPGLAAYEQYF
TGTGCCAGCAGTACACAACCGGGACTAGCGGCCTACGAGCAGTACTTC
>TRBD1|.|TRBV18|TRBJ1-5
CASSPDRVVGNQPQHF
TGTGCCAGCTCACCGGACAGGGTTGTAGGCAATCAGCCCCAGCATTTT
>.|.|TRBV18|TRBJ1-2
CASSTRGVANYGYTF
TGTGCCAGCTCGACCAGGGGAGTGGCTAACTATGGCTACACCTTC
>.|.|TRBV3-1/TRBV3-2|TRBJ2-1
CASSQALRDEQFF
TGTGCCAGCAGCCAAGCCTTGAGGGATGAGCAGTTCTTC
>.|.|TRBV5-4|TRBJ1-6
CASSLTVDNSPLHF
TGTGCCAGCAGCTTGACGGTTGATAATTCACCCCTCCACTTT
>.|.|TRBV10-3|TRBJ1-1
CAISQGNTEAFF
TGTGCCATCTCCCAGGGGAACACTGAAGCTTTCTTT